The 22 T cell receptor beta chains below all came from one sample that was sequenced in a study of T cells after yellow fever vaccination (dated by TCRdb to between 2018 and 2021). The sample's treatment or condition label, decoded: live attenuated yellow fever vaccine strain. Receptors were amplified or captured by 5' RACE. Data came from an Illumina HiSeq 2500. In TCRdb, the public reads were trimmed at Q25 with fastp and aligned with MiXCR, with productive beta chains retained. Merged by CDR3 protein, the rows form single entries marked with the most common genes and DNA. The sample table holds some 550,000 distinct CDR3 sequences, of which about 19% were seen once. Roughly an eighth of the sample is in the top ten clones. Sequenced material: PBMCs, taken 15 days after the yellow fever booster vaccination. These receptors came from a man between 25 and 39 years old who received the YFV17D yellow fever vaccine.

This clonotype came up a few times. The chain uses TRBV3-1 and TRBJ1-4; no reliable D call. The CDR3 sequence is 13 residues long. V lost 0 bases and J lost 8, with 7 bases in between. CDR1 is LGHDT and CDR2 is YNNKEL in the germline V gene (reference sequence). Written as DNA, the CDR3 is TGTGCCAGCAGCCAAGAGGACGCGGAAAAACTGTTTTTT. Protein: CASSQEDAEKLFF.

This clonotype was found a few times. This chain links TRBV4-2 with TRBJ1-1; no firm D call. Germline-derived CDR1 and CDR2 are LGHNA and YNFKEQ. V was trimmed by 8 bases and J by 1 base, leaving 14 bases between them. The CDR3 is 14 amino acids. The CDR3 here is CASAAPPGNTEAFF. CDR3 DNA sequence: TGTGCCAGCGCCGCTCCACCGGGGAACACTGAAGCTTTCTTT.

There are a few counts of this clonotype. The chain couples TRBV12-5 to TRBJ2-3, with D hard to call. Trimming removed 2 bases at V and 2 bases at J, with 5 bases between. Germline loops: CDR1 LGHNT, CDR2 FRNRAP. The CDR3 sequence is 13 residues long. CDR3 sequence (DNA): TGTGCTAGTGGTTTGTACAACACAGATACGCAGTATTTT. It codes for CASGLYNTDTQYF.

This clonotype occurred a few times. The chain uses TRBV11-3 and TRBJ2-1, with TRBD2 matching over 10 bases. V lost 5 bases and J lost 9; bases outside the gene matches: 7. Germline V CDR1 and CDR2: SGHNT, YENEEA. This CDR3 is 14 amino acids long. CDR3 nucleotides: TGTGCCAGCAGCCTGGGCTTAGCGGGAGGTGAGCAGTTCTTC. This codes for CASSLGLAGGEQFF.

This clonotype turned up a few times. The chain links TRBV18 to TRBJ2-1, with D hard to call. The CDR3 loop spans 15 amino acids. Trimming stripped 0 bases from V and 0 bases from J, with 6 bases between. Germline values: CDR1 KGHSH, CDR2 LQKENI. Written as DNA, the CDR3 is TGTGCCAGCTCACCACCGGTGGTCTCCTACAATGAGCAGTTCTTC. As protein: CASSPPVVSYNEQFF.

There are a few counts of this clonotype. The chain employs TRBV2 and TRBJ1-5; no firm D call. V lost 5 bases to trimming and J lost 9 bases, with 14 bases between them. The V gene's germline CDR1 is SNHLY and CDR2 FYNNEI. The CDR3 length is 13 residues. The CDR3, as DNA: TGTGCCAGCAGTAAGGACGGAGTAAGGCCCCAGCATTTT. Its protein is CASSKDGVRPQHF.

This clonotype was seen more than once but under ten times. This chain links TRBV18 with TRBJ1-3; D is possibly TRBD1 (6 bases). Per germline, CDR1 KGHSH and CDR2 LQKENI. Trimming pared 3 bases from V and 7 bases from J, leaving 10 bases between. The CDR3 contains 13 residues. This chain's CDR3 is CASSPGQKNTIYF. The CDR3 bases are TGTGCCAGCTCACCTGGACAGAAGAACACCATATATTTT. The variable domain in full, completed from reference TRBV18 and TRBJ1-3, reads NAGVMQNPRHLVRRRGQEARLRCSPMKGHSHVYWYRQLPEEGLKFMVYLQKENIIDESGMPKERFSAEFPKEGPSILRIQQVVRGDSAAYFCASSPGQKNTIYFGEGSWLTVV.

In its sample, this clonotype was seen a few times. The genes are TRBV27 and TRBJ2-7; TRBD1 matches 7 bases. CDR1 and CDR2 (germline): MNHEY, SMNVEV (reference sequence). V shed 5 bases, J shed 7 bases, and the junction held 14 bases outside the gene matches. The CDR3 is 15 residues long. The CDR3 coding sequence is TGTGCCAGCAGTCCGCTCGGGACAGTAGCTTTGGAGCAGTACTTC. This translates into CASSPLGTVALEQYF.

The chain couples TRBV20-1 to TRBJ2-7; 8 bases are a match to TRBD2. V was clipped by 7 bases and J by 2 bases; unmatched bases: 19. CDR3 length equals 17 residues. From germline, CDR1 is DFQATT and CDR2 SNEGSKA (reference sequence). In nucleotides, the CDR3 is TGCAGTGTCAGCGGGGGTACTAGGTCCGGGACCACCTACGAGCAGTACTTC. Protein sequence: CSVSGGTRSGTTYEQYF.

The chain uses TRBV3-1 and TRBJ2-3, with D perhaps matching TRBD2 (5 bases). The germline CDR1 and CDR2 sequences are LGHDT and YNNKEL (reference sequence). Trimming left V 0 bases short and J 3 bases short, with 16 bases between. The CDR3 length is 17 residues. The DNA of the CDR3 is TGTGCCAGCAGCCAAGATTTTCACGGGGTTCGAACAGATACGCAGTATTTT. Protein sequence: CASSQDFHGVRTDTQYF.

This clonotype has a handful of counts. V and J are TRBV29-1 and TRBJ2-7; weak D call: TRBD1 (6 bases). Trimming pared 7 bases from V and 1 base from J, leaving 14 bases between. Germline CDR1 SQVTM, CDR2 ANQGSEA. The CDR3 loop spans 13 amino acids. The chain's CDR3 is CSAGRQESYEQYF. CDR3 in DNA: TGCAGCGCCGGTCGACAGGAGTCCTACGAGCAGTACTTC.

This sequence joins TRBV30 and TRBJ2-1; 7 bases agree with TRBD1. The CDR3 runs 15 residues. Germline V lookup: CDR1 GTSNPN, CDR2 SVGIG (reference sequence). V lost 3 bases to trimming and J lost 0 bases; unmatched junction nucleotides: 5. The CDR3 DNA sequence: TGTGCCTGGAGAGACAGGGTAGTCTCCTACAATGAGCAGTTCTTC. It is translated as CAWRDRVVSYNEQFF.

The V gene is TRBV2, the J gene TRBJ1-1; D gene uncertain. CDR1 and CDR2 (germline): SNHLY, FYNNEI. Trimming took off 3 bases at V and 0 bases at J, with 8 bases between the two ends. The CDR3 consists of 14 residues. CDR3 sequence reads: CASSDRALNTEAFF. In nucleotides, the CDR3 is TGTGCCAGCAGTGACCGGGCATTGAACACTGAAGCTTTCTTT.

The rearrangement uses TRBV29-1 and TRBJ2-3; the D gene is possibly TRBD1 (6 bases). This CDR3 has 13 residues. In germline, CDR1 is SQVTM, CDR2 ANQGSEA. V lost 7 bases, J lost 2 bases, and 13 bases lay in between. In nucleotides, the CDR3 is TGCAGCGCCACAGGGCAGCACACAGATACGCAGTATTTT. Translating gives CSATGQHTDTQYF.

The genes are TRBV12-3 or TRBV12-4 and TRBJ2-2; TRBD1 agrees at 7 bases. J was trimmed by 5 bases and V by 7 bases; bases with no gene match: 10. The CDR3 covers 15 residues. In DNA form, the CDR3 reads TGTGCCAGCACGAACCGGGACAGACCTACCGGGGAGCTGTTTTTT. Translating it yields CASTNRDRPTGELFF.

This clonotype was seen a few times. V usage is TRBV6-2 or TRBV6-3 and J usage is TRBJ1-4; D is perhaps TRBD1 (5 bases). Germline loops: CDR1 MNHEY, CDR2 SVGEGT. Trimming removed 6 bases at V and 5 bases at J, with 16 bases between. The CDR3 is made up of 15 amino acids. The CDR3 loop reads CASRTPNGHNEKLFF. CDR3 DNA sequence: TGTGCCAGCAGAACCCCTAACGGACACAATGAAAAACTGTTTTTT.

CDR3 nucleotides: TGTGCCAGCAGCCAACCTAGCGGGAGGGCCTTGCGTTACAATGAGCAGTTCTTC. Translating gives CASSQPSGRALRYNEQFF. The chain combines TRBV3-1 with TRBJ2-1; 12 nucleotides align to TRBD2. Trimming took 2 bases from V and 4 from J; bases not matched to a gene: 9. CDR3 length: 18 amino acids. Germline V CDR1 and CDR2: LGHDT, YNNKEL (reference sequence).

This clonotype was counted at least ten times. The gene calls are TRBV20-1 and TRBJ2-3, with 7 bases identical to TRBD2. CDR1 is DFQATT, CDR2 SNEGSKA, per germline (reference sequence). The CDR3 extends over 15 amino acids. The J segment lost 0 bases and the V segment lost 4 bases, leaving 7 bases of the junction unmatched. Written as DNA, the CDR3 is TGCAGTGCTACTCCAAATAGCGGGAGCACAGATACGCAGTATTTT. The encoded protein is CSATPNSGSTDTQYF.

This clonotype was seen more than once but under ten times. The chain uses TRBV28 and TRBJ2-7; the D call may be TRBD1 or TRBD2 (5 bases each). The CDR3 loop spans 12 amino acids. V lost 10 bases and J lost 0, with 10 bases in between. CDR1 is MDHEN, CDR2 SYDVKM, per germline. The CDR3 DNA reads TGTGCCATTCGGGGCGGCTCCTACGAGCAGTACTTC. This encodes CAIRGGSYEQYF.

This clonotype was found a few times. This chain connects TRBV5-6 to TRBJ2-7; TRBD1 is a possible D gene (5 bases). Germline lookup yields CDR1 SGHDT and CDR2 YYEEEE. This CDR3 comprises 14 residues. V gave up 0 bases and J gave up 2 bases, with 9 bases separating them. CDR3 DNA: TGTGCCAGCAGCTTGGTGGACATCCCCTACGAGCAGTACTTC. Protein: CASSLVDIPYEQYF.

The J gene is TRBJ2-1, the V gene TRBV20-1; D is perhaps TRBD2 (6 bases). This CDR3 spans 12 amino acids. Germline V gene sequence: CDR1 DFQATT, CDR2 SNEGSKA (reference sequence). Trimming removed 5 bases from V and 10 bases from J, with 15 bases in between. CDR3 nucleotides: TGCAGTGCTCTACCTGCTAGCGCCGAGCAGTTCTTC. Translated: CSALPASAEQFF.

The sample holds many counts of this clonotype. The V and J genes are TRBV29-1 and TRBJ2-5; no clear D gene. Trimming cost V 0 bases and J 4 bases, with 0 bases left between them. This CDR3 is 10 amino acids long. From germline, CDR1 is SQVTM and CDR2 ANQGSEA. The DNA of the CDR3 is TGCAGCGTTGAAGAAGAGACCCAGTACTTC. Protein: CSVEEETQYF.